This TCR beta chain emerged from a study of T cell responses to AZD1222 COVID-19 vaccine listed by TCRdb under 2021. Describing the broader study: AZD1222 recipients given second doses at about 4 weeks or at about 12 weeks were pooled, since spike-specific TCR depth and breadth were not found to differ between the two schedules. Trial participants were enrolled by age into subgroups of 18-55, 56-69 and 70-plus years, and roughly 150, 30 and 60 TCR-sequenced participants, respectively, were included in these subgroups. TCR sequencing covered fewer than 250 trial participants: about 210 given two doses of AZD1222 and 26 given two doses of MenACWY control vaccine.

The time point label, as the study defines it: baseline before first vaccination. Samples from vaccinated people were obtained from the UK trials COV001 and COV002, which included a single-blind randomized controlled phase 2/3 trial of AZD1222 (ChAdOx1 nCoV-19) in healthy adults. For TCRbeta chain sequencing, PBMC samples were collected from trial participants at day 0 and at day 28 after the second dose. Details on this clone: Its antigen is unknown. Per-nucleotide qualities are absent, and no much larger clonotype sits a single base away.

What the work shows at the level of the full study, not this receptor alone: Vaccine-associated CD4 TCRs spanned the whole spike protein, with dominant responses in regions 160-218 and 743-854. Participants were mostly white British, with more females than males. The authors suggested clonal diversity may have been underestimated. The 56-69-year group was small, and its depth increase did not reach significance, likely because of low power. Epitopes outside the regions mutated in the B.1.351 and B.1.1.7 variants were reportedly recognized by nearly half of the unique spike-specific TCRs. Conclusions about previously exposed vaccinees are limited, since just five or six AZD1222 recipients were seropositive for SARS-CoV-2 at baseline. A significant rise in spike-specific TCR breadth and depth was observed after two AZD1222 doses relative to day 0 and relative to MenACWY recipients. No day 14 peak-response samples were available, so repertoires were characterized only after the peak T cell response.

The CDR3 regions of human TCRbeta chains were subjected to immunosequencing. In the source study's methods: TCRs in the repertoires were matched against a reference library of SARS-CoV-2-specific TCRs that had been generated with the MIRA antigen-specificity platform. Breadth was defined as the fraction of unique TCRs that were SARS-CoV-2-associated. Depth was defined as the fraction of total T cells that were SARS-CoV-2-associated. Using the MIRA data, every spike-specific TCR was mapped to the spike region that the TCR reacted to and assigned to either a CD4 or a CD8 class. Log10-transformed breadth and depth values were compared by one-way ANOVA with Sidak's multiple comparisons tests. TCRdb mirrors the immuneACCESS table, restricted to in-frame sequences. Some clones are absent from its copies; in checked studies, under half trace to an unresolved V gene, and the reason for the others is unknown. V, J and clone size are taken as reported in that table, and D and trimming were inferred from the DNA itself. For this sample the table gives 95,000 to 150,000 clones, of which more than 70% were detected only once. Under 6.5% of the sample goes to the ten largest clones.

This sequence originates from an adult in good health. The specimen comprised peripheral blood, sampled on day 0 of AZD1222 vaccination.

The CDR3 reads CASSPDRGPIGSYEQYF. The sequenced DNA: TGTGCCAGCTCGCCGGACAGGGGGCCCATTGGGAGCTACGAGCAGTACTTC. This sequence uses TRBV18 and TRBJ2-7; the junction holds 11 bases that match TRBD1. Trimming takes 6 bases off V and 3 bases off J; junction bases not matched to a gene: 13. The cysteine opens and the phenylalanine closes a CDR3 of 17 amino acids. Just the 51-base CDR3 DNA is kept, in frame starting at base 1. Per the germline V gene, KGHSH is the CDR1 and LQKENI is the CDR2.